This entry concerns a single T cell receptor (beta chain). Measured with immunoSEQ multiplex PCR; TCRdb has only the in-frame clones, and not every one. Among more than 45,000 clones listed, approximately 77% were seen once. This record comes from a study of PD-L1 blockade in urothelial cancer. Per the germline V gene, CDR1 is LGHNT and CDR2 is FRNRAP. The CDR3 is 15 residues long. The V and J ends lost 5 bases and 4 bases, in that order; junction bases with no gene match: 5. This rearrangement joins TRBV12-5 to TRBJ1-4, with 9 bases aligning to TRBD1. This sample comprised PBMCs, obtained around atezolizumab (anti-PD-L1) treatment. The TCR originated in a man between 65 and 79 years old with urothelial cancer. CDR3 region: CASGQTGQGNEKLFF. Written as DNA, the CDR3 is TGTGCTAGTGGTCAAACGGGACAGGGTAATGAAAAACTGTTTTTT. The variable domain in full, with the rest retrieved from reference TRBV12-5 and TRBJ1-4, is DARVTQTPRHKVTEMGQEVTMRCQPILGHNTVFWYRQTMMQGLELLAYFRNRAPLDDSGMPKDRFSAEMPDATLATLKIQPSEPRDSAVYFCASGQTGQGNEKLFFGSGTQLSVL.